The 15 T cell receptor beta chains below all came from one sample that was sequenced in a study of T cell changes during pregnancy in multiple sclerosis (dated by TCRdb to the late 2010s). The protocol used for the library was the immunoSEQ multiplex PCR assay. The source is immuneACCESS, and TCRdb retained only in-frame sequences with V and J called. Part of the clones is not carried over; for the studies checked, unresolved V genes explain less than half of this, and the remainder is unexplained. The sample data list under 85,000 clones, and 90% to 95% of these were observed just once. Together, the top ten hold over 0.25% of the sample. The source was CD4+ T cells from peripheral blood mononuclear cells, collected in the third trimester of pregnancy. The source of these receptors is a female donor in good health, enrolled as a control in a pregnancy study.

DNA for the CDR3: TGTGCCAGCAGCTTAGGCCTGGGACAGGGGGCCTGGAACACTGAAGCTTTCTTT. It encodes CASSLGLGQGAWNTEAFF. The genes are TRBV13 and TRBJ1-1; 12 bases fit TRBD1. The CDR3 has 18 amino acids. After removal of 0 bases from V and 1 base from J, the junction contained 6 bases not matched to a gene. CDR1 and CDR2 from the germline V gene are PRHDT and FYEKMQ (reference sequence).

The chain combines TRBV6-5 with TRBJ1-2; the D gene is possibly TRBD1 (5 bases). The germline V and J ends were trimmed by 2 bases and 1 base, with 5 bases remaining between them. Germline CDR1 reads MNHEY; CDR2 reads SVGAGI. This CDR3 comprises 13 residues. The CDR3 DNA reads TGTGCCAGCAGTTACGACAGTAACTATGGCTACACCTTC. Its protein is CASSYDSNYGYTF.

The chain is built from TRBV6-6 and TRBJ1-5; 8 bases map to TRBD1. The CDR3 is 16 amino acids. V lost 2 bases and J lost 9; bases outside the gene matches: 12. Looked up from germline, CDR1 is MNHNY and CDR2 is SVGAGI (reference sequence). The CDR3 spells CASSYDPTGGVGPQHF. Here the CDR3 DNA reads TGTGCCAGCAGTTACGACCCCACAGGGGGAGTGGGGCCCCAGCATTTT.

This clone occurred once. The V and J genes are TRBV7-9 and TRBJ2-7; possibly TRBD2 for D (6 bases). This CDR3 is 15 amino acids long. V was trimmed by 4 bases and J by 3 bases, leaving 16 bases between them. Germline V gene sequence: CDR1 SEHNR, CDR2 FQNEAQ (reference sequence). Here the CDR3 reads CASSSGGRIFYEQYF. In DNA form, the CDR3 reads TGTGCCAGCAGCTCCGGAGGGCGGATCTTCTACGAGCAGTACTTC.

About this clone itself: The same CDR3 is also encoded by other DNA sequences in this sample. J is TRBJ1-2 and V is TRBV27; the D is unclear. The CDR3 loop spans 13 amino acids. From germline, CDR1 is MNHEY and CDR2 SMNVEV (reference sequence). V gave up 3 bases and J gave up 2 bases, with 7 bases separating them. CDR3 DNA sequence: TGTGCCAGCAGTTTCCGCGCGAACTATGGCTACACCTTC. This sequence encodes CASSFRANYGYTF.

V usage is TRBV5-6 and J usage is TRBJ2-7; TRBD1 matches at 8 bases. V lost 5 bases, J lost 3 bases, and 4 bases stayed unmatched. CDR3 length: 13 amino acids. Germline V gives CDR1 SGHDT, CDR2 YYEEEE. CDR3 nucleotide sequence: TGTGCCAGCAGTGGGACAGGAGGCTACGAGCAGTACTTC. It is translated as CASSGTGGYEQYF. The full variable domain, its missing parts supplied by reference TRBV5-6 and TRBJ2-7, is DAGVTQSPTHLIKTRGQQVTLRCSPKSGHDTVSWYQQALGQGPQFIFQYYEEEERQRGNFPDRFSGHQFPNYSSELNVNALLLGDSALYLCASSGTGGYEQYFGPGTRLTVT.

J is TRBJ1-1 and V is TRBV11-3; the D gene is possibly TRBD1 (5 bases). V lost 0 bases and J lost 6, with 11 bases in between. CDR1 and CDR2 from the germline V gene are SGHNT and YENEEA. This CDR3 has 14 residues. CDR3 coding DNA: TGTGCCAGCAGCTTAGATCCGGGGGTTGCTGAAGCTTTCTTT. Its translation: CASSLDPGVAEAFF. The full variable domain, its missing parts supplied by reference TRBV11-3 and TRBJ1-1, is EAGVVQSPRYKIIEKKQPVAFWCNPISGHNTLYWYLQNLGQGPELLIRYENEEAVDDSQLPKDRFSAERLKGVDSTLKIQPAELGDSAVYLCASSLDPGVAEAFFGQGTRLTVV.

The rearrangement joins TRBV9 to TRBJ2-3; TRBD2 matches 7 bases. With V trimmed by 2 bases and J by 4 bases, 10 bases remained unmatched. Germline V gene lookup returns CDR1 SGDLS and CDR2 YYNGEE. The CDR3 loop spans 16 amino acids. The CDR3 DNA reads as TGTGCCAGCAGCGTGTTTAGCCGTGGGGGGGCAGATACGCAGTATTTT. Translated, it gives CASSVFSRGGADTQYF.

This clone was detected only once. This rearrangement joins TRBV5-1 to TRBJ2-3; 8 bases line up with TRBD2. V gave up 0 bases and J gave up 0 bases; unmatched junction bases: 6. Germline CDR1 SGHRS, CDR2 YFSETQ. This CDR3 is built from 17 residues. The CDR3 is CASSLALAGPSTDTQYF. CDR3 in DNA: TGCGCCAGCAGCTTGGCCCTAGCGGGCCCTAGCACAGATACGCAGTATTTT.

This chain uses TRBV7-9 with TRBJ1-6; weak D call: TRBD1 (5 bases). V lost 4 bases and J lost 11, with 18 bases in between. Germline V CDR1 and CDR2: SEHNR, FQNEAQ (reference sequence). This CDR3 has 15 residues. The CDR3 sequence: CASSSQRASGTPLHF. CDR3 nucleotides: TGTGCCAGCAGCTCCCAGCGGGCTTCAGGGACACCCCTCCACTTT.

This chain uses TRBV5-6 with TRBJ2-2; 7 nucleotides match TRBD2. This CDR3 spans 16 amino acids. V dropped 1 base and J dropped 5; count of bases not matched to a gene: 8. Germline lookup yields CDR1 SGHDT and CDR2 YYEEEE. The CDR3 here is CASSLHGGGNTGELFF. For the CDR3, the DNA is TGTGCCAGCAGCTTGCACGGCGGGGGTAATACCGGGGAGCTGTTTTTT. The variable domain in full, completed from reference TRBV5-6 and TRBJ2-2, reads DAGVTQSPTHLIKTRGQQVTLRCSPKSGHDTVSWYQQALGQGPQFIFQYYEEEERQRGNFPDRFSGHQFPNYSSELNVNALLLGDSALYLCASSLHGGGNTGELFFGEGSRLTVL.

This chain connects TRBV6-5 to TRBJ2-1; unclear D gene. V lost 5 bases to trimming and J lost 3 bases, with 8 bases between them. The CDR3 consists of 13 residues. CDR1 is MNHEY and CDR2 is SVGAGI in the germline V gene. Here the CDR3 reads CASSAPGYNEQFF. The CDR3 DNA is TGTGCCAGCAGTGCCCCAGGCTACAATGAGCAGTTCTTC.

The chain recombines TRBV30 with TRBJ2-5; possibly TRBD2 for D (5 bases). Trimming cost V 1 base and J 0 bases, with 6 bases left between them. In germline, CDR1 is GTSNPN, CDR2 SVGIG (reference sequence). This CDR3 has 13 amino acids. The CDR3 loop reads CAWSGGNQETQYF. For the CDR3, the DNA is TGTGCCTGGAGTGGAGGGAACCAAGAGACCCAGTACTTC. The entire variable domain, with the rest obtained from reference TRBV30 and TRBJ2-5, is as follows: SQTIHQWPATLVQPVGSPLSLECTVEGTSNPNLYWYRQAAGRGLQLLFYSVGIGQISSEVPQNLSASRPQDRQFILSSKKLLLSDSGFYLCAWSGGNQETQYFGPGTRLLVL.

This clone has only a few counts. The chain joins TRBV29-1 to TRBJ1-1, with 8 nucleotides matching TRBD1. The CDR3 totals 13 residues. J gave up 5 bases and V 6 bases, and 8 bases lay outside the gene matches. CDR1 and CDR2 from the germline V gene are SQVTM and ANQGSEA. Here the CDR3 reads CSVRGQGWTEAFF. As DNA, the CDR3 is TGCAGCGTCCGAGGACAGGGTTGGACTGAAGCTTTCTTT.

The chain is built from TRBV7-9 and TRBJ1-1, with D possibly being TRBD1 (5 bases). Between the trimmed V and J ends, which lost 1 base and 0 bases, there was a span of 12 bases. CDR1 is SEHNR, CDR2 FQNEAQ, per germline (reference sequence). This CDR3 is 16 amino acids long. The CDR3 bases are TGTGCCAGCAGCTTAGGACAGATAGGACTGAACACTGAAGCTTTCTTT. Its protein is CASSLGQIGLNTEAFF.